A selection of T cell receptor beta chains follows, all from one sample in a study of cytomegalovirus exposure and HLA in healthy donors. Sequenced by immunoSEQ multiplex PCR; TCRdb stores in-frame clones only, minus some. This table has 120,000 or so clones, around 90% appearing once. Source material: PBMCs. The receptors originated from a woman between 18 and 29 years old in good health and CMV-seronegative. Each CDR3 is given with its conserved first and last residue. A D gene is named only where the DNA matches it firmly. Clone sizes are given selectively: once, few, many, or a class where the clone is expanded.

cdr3_nt: TGCGCCAGCAGCCAACCGGGCACTGAAGCTTTCTTT; cdr3_aa: CASSQPGTEAFF; d_call: .; j_call: TRBJ1-1; clone_size: .; v_call: TRBV4-3
cdr3_nt: TGTGCCAGCAGCTCCGGGACAGGGAGCCACAATGAGCAGTTCTTC; cdr3_aa: CASSSGTGSHNEQFF; d_call: TRBD1; j_call: TRBJ2-1; clone_size: .; v_call: TRBV6-5
cdr3_nt: TGTGCCAGCAGCCCAGAGGTAGATGGTGGAGGCTACACCTTC; cdr3_aa: CASSPEVDGGGYTF; d_call: .; j_call: TRBJ1-2; clone_size: .; v_call: TRBV7-8
cdr3_nt: TGTGCCAGCAGTCACCCAGTGAACACTGAAGCTTTCTTT; cdr3_aa: CASSHPVNTEAFF; d_call: .; j_call: TRBJ1-1; clone_size: .; v_call: TRBV28
cdr3_nt: TGTGCCTGGAACCCACAGGGGAAAGGATCAGATACGCAGTATTTT; cdr3_aa: CAWNPQGKGSDTQYF; d_call: TRBD1; j_call: TRBJ2-3; clone_size: .; v_call: TRBV30
cdr3_nt: TGCGCCAGCAGTCCCGGACGGAGGAAGAATGAGCAGTTCTTC; cdr3_aa: CASSPGRRKNEQFF; d_call: .; j_call: TRBJ2-1; clone_size: .; v_call: TRBV4-3
cdr3_nt: TGTGCTAGTGGTCTCCATCTGGCGGGGGGGCCGTTAGCCTACAATGAGCAGTTCTTC; cdr3_aa: CASGLHLAGGPLAYNEQFF; d_call: TRBD2; j_call: TRBJ2-1; clone_size: .; v_call: TRBV12-5
cdr3_nt: TGTGCCAGCAGTGAACAGGATGATACTATCCCTGGCTACACCTTC; cdr3_aa: CASSEQDDTIPGYTF; d_call: .; j_call: TRBJ1-2; clone_size: .; v_call: TRBV9
cdr3_nt: TGTGCCAGCAGTTCCCCTCTAGAGACCCAGTACTTC; cdr3_aa: CASSSPLETQYF; d_call: .; j_call: TRBJ2-5; clone_size: .; v_call: TRBV28
cdr3_nt: TGTGCCAGCAGTTTATGGTTAATCAGGCCGACTGAAGCTTTCTTT; cdr3_aa: CASSLWLIRPTEAFF; d_call: .; j_call: TRBJ1-1; clone_size: .; v_call: TRBV28
cdr3_nt: TGTGCCAGCTCACCAGAGTTTAAGCAGCCCCAGCATTTT; cdr3_aa: CASSPEFKQPQHF; d_call: .; j_call: TRBJ1-5; clone_size: .; v_call: TRBV18
cdr3_nt: TGTGCCTGGAGTGCAACTAGGGGGATCTATAATTCACCCCTCCACTTT; cdr3_aa: CAWSATRGIYNSPLHF; d_call: .; j_call: TRBJ1-6; clone_size: .; v_call: TRBV30
cdr3_nt: TGCGCCAGCAGCTTGTTAGTAGGGGCTGGGGCCAACGTCCTGACTTTC; cdr3_aa: CASSLLVGAGANVLTF; d_call: .; j_call: TRBJ2-6; clone_size: once; v_call: TRBV5-1
cdr3_nt: TGTGCCAGCAGAATCCAGGGGAACCAAGAGACCCAGTACTTC; cdr3_aa: CASRIQGNQETQYF; d_call: .; j_call: TRBJ2-5; clone_size: .; v_call: TRBV6-5
cdr3_nt: TGTGCCAGCAGCCAAGACAGAATGAACACTGAAGCTTTCTTT; cdr3_aa: CASSQDRMNTEAFF; d_call: .; j_call: TRBJ1-1; clone_size: .; v_call: TRBV28
cdr3_nt: TGTGCCATCAGTGGCTCGGAGGATACGCAGTATTTT; cdr3_aa: CAISGSEDTQYF; d_call: .; j_call: TRBJ2-3; clone_size: .; v_call: TRBV10-3
cdr3_nt: TGCGCCAGCAGCCGGGGACTAGCGGGAGGCCAAGAGACCCAGTACTTC; cdr3_aa: CASSRGLAGGQETQYF; d_call: TRBD2; j_call: TRBJ2-5; clone_size: few; v_call: TRBV4-3
cdr3_nt: TGTGCCAGCAGCTTACCCACGGGGGACCTAAACACTGAAGCTTTCTTT; cdr3_aa: CASSLPTGDLNTEAFF; d_call: .; j_call: TRBJ1-1; clone_size: .; v_call: TRBV7-9
cdr3_nt: TGCGCCAGCAGCCCTGGACAGGGGGAAGAGACCCAGTACTTC; cdr3_aa: CASSPGQGEETQYF; d_call: TRBD1; j_call: TRBJ2-5; clone_size: .; v_call: TRBV4-1
cdr3_nt: TGTGCCAGCAGCGCCCCCGGGACAGATTATAGCAATCAGCCCCAGCATTTT; cdr3_aa: CASSAPGTDYSNQPQHF; d_call: TRBD1; j_call: TRBJ1-5; clone_size: .; v_call: TRBV7-9
cdr3_nt: TGTGCCAGCAGCTTAGTTGCGGTCACTGAAGCTTTCTTT; cdr3_aa: CASSLVAVTEAFF; d_call: .; j_call: TRBJ1-1; clone_size: .; v_call: TRBV7-8
cdr3_nt: TGTGCCAGCAGCCCCCACAGGGGCTGGAATCAGCCCCAGCATTTT; cdr3_aa: CASSPHRGWNQPQHF; d_call: TRBD1; j_call: TRBJ1-5; clone_size: .; v_call: TRBV6-5
cdr3_nt: TGTGCCAGCAGCCGAAAAACACCGGGACAGGAACGCGAAAAACTGTTTTTT; cdr3_aa: CASSRKTPGQEREKLFF; d_call: TRBD1; j_call: TRBJ1-4; clone_size: .; v_call: TRBV27
cdr3_nt: TGCAGCGTTTCCCAGGGCGGGGGGACCACAGATACGCAGTATTTT; cdr3_aa: CSVSQGGGTTDTQYF; d_call: TRBD2; j_call: TRBJ2-3; clone_size: .; v_call: TRBV29-1
cdr3_nt: TGTGCCAGCAGTGCGGGACAGGGGGCTGATCAGCCCCAGCATTTT; cdr3_aa: CASSAGQGADQPQHF; d_call: TRBD1; j_call: TRBJ1-5; clone_size: few; v_call: TRBV5-4
cdr3_nt: TGTGCCAGTAGTATAACCAGCGCTAATGAAAAACTGTTTTTT; cdr3_aa: CASSITSANEKLFF; d_call: .; j_call: TRBJ1-4; clone_size: .; v_call: TRBV19
cdr3_nt: TGTGCCAGCAGCTTAGAGGGGGCGGGATACAATGAGCAGTTCTTC; cdr3_aa: CASSLEGAGYNEQFF; d_call: .; j_call: TRBJ2-1; clone_size: .; v_call: TRBV5-6
cdr3_nt: TGTGCCAGCAGTGATTCTAGCGGGGGAAAATACGAGCAGTACTTC; cdr3_aa: CASSDSSGGKYEQYF; d_call: TRBD2; j_call: TRBJ2-7; clone_size: .; v_call: TRBV28
cdr3_nt: TGTGCCAGCAGCTTAATAACAGGTAATGAGCAGTTCTTC; cdr3_aa: CASSLITGNEQFF; d_call: .; j_call: TRBJ2-1; clone_size: .; v_call: TRBV7-3
cdr3_nt: TGTGCCAGCAGCTTCACTAGCGGGAGAGTCACCGGGGAGCTGTTTTTT; cdr3_aa: CASSFTSGRVTGELFF; d_call: TRBD2; j_call: TRBJ2-2; clone_size: .; v_call: TRBV11-1
cdr3_nt: TGTGCCAGCAGGGAGGGACAGGGGTCCTACAATGAGCAGTTCTTC; cdr3_aa: CASREGQGSYNEQFF; d_call: TRBD1; j_call: TRBJ2-1; clone_size: .; v_call: TRBV27
cdr3_nt: TGTGCCAGCAGTGAAAGGTCGACAGGGGGGCGGCCCCAGCATTTT; cdr3_aa: CASSERSTGGRPQHF; d_call: TRBD1; j_call: TRBJ1-5; clone_size: .; v_call: TRBV6-1
cdr3_nt: TGTGCCAGCAGTTCCTTTCACCTCGGGGGCAATCAGCCCCAGCATTTT; cdr3_aa: CASSSFHLGGNQPQHF; d_call: .; j_call: TRBJ1-5; clone_size: .; v_call: TRBV27
cdr3_nt: TGTGCCAGCAGCCCCCATGACACTGAAGCTTTCTTT; cdr3_aa: CASSPHDTEAFF; d_call: .; j_call: TRBJ1-1; clone_size: .; v_call: TRBV7-2
cdr3_nt: TGTGCCAGTGGGAATAGGGCGGACAGAGTCACTCTCTTCAATCAGCCCCAGCATTTT; cdr3_aa: CASGNRADRVTLFNQPQHF; d_call: .; j_call: TRBJ1-5; clone_size: few; v_call: TRBV19
cdr3_nt: TGTGCCAGCAGCGTACTTACAGGCCTTACCGGGGAGCTGTTTTTT; cdr3_aa: CASSVLTGLTGELFF; d_call: .; j_call: TRBJ2-2; clone_size: .; v_call: TRBV9
cdr3_nt: TGCGCCAGCACCCAGGGGGGGATAGATCCCCGTTTGAACACTGAAGCTTTCTTT; cdr3_aa: CASTQGGIDPRLNTEAFF; d_call: TRBD1; j_call: TRBJ1-1; clone_size: .; v_call: TRBV4-1
cdr3_nt: TGTGCCAGCAGTCCTACCGGGTTTGGAGCTTTCTTT; cdr3_aa: CASSPTGFGAFF; d_call: .; j_call: TRBJ1-1; clone_size: .; v_call: TRBV28
cdr3_nt: TGCAGTGCTAGACGACAGCCAGAAGCTTTCTTT; cdr3_aa: CSARRQPEAFF; d_call: .; j_call: TRBJ1-1; clone_size: few; v_call: TRBV20-1
cdr3_nt: TGCGCCAGCAGCCACTCTATCCCCGGGACAGGGAGGAACACTGAAGCTTTCTTT; cdr3_aa: CASSHSIPGTGRNTEAFF; d_call: TRBD1; j_call: TRBJ1-1; clone_size: .; v_call: TRBV4-3
cdr3_nt: TGTGCCAGCAGCTTTGGGGGGGACGATGAAGCTTTCTTT; cdr3_aa: CASSFGGDDEAFF; d_call: .; j_call: TRBJ1-1; clone_size: .; v_call: TRBV7-3
cdr3_nt: TGTGCCAGCAGCCAAGAAAGGAGCGGGGCCGCAGATACGCAGTATTTT; cdr3_aa: CASSQERSGAADTQYF; d_call: TRBD2; j_call: TRBJ2-3; clone_size: many; v_call: TRBV4-2
cdr3_nt: TGTGCCAGCAGTTACCGGGACTCGCGGGAGACCCAGTACTTC; cdr3_aa: CASSYRDSRETQYF; d_call: .; j_call: TRBJ2-5; clone_size: .; v_call: TRBV27
cdr3_nt: TGTGCCAGCAGCTTAGTATATTTTAACACCGGGGAGCTGTTTTTT; cdr3_aa: CASSLVYFNTGELFF; d_call: .; j_call: TRBJ2-2; clone_size: .; v_call: TRBV7-6
cdr3_nt: TGTGCCAGCAGTTTGGAGCAGGGGTCGTTAGCTTTCTTT; cdr3_aa: CASSLEQGSLAFF; d_call: .; j_call: TRBJ1-1; clone_size: .; v_call: TRBV28
cdr3_nt: TGTGCCAGCAGCTTGTGGTTGGCCAACGAGCAGTACTTC; cdr3_aa: CASSLWLANEQYF; d_call: .; j_call: TRBJ2-7; clone_size: .; v_call: TRBV5-6
cdr3_nt: TGCAGCGCCGGAACAGGGGGCGAAGACGAGCAGTACTTC; cdr3_aa: CSAGTGGEDEQYF; d_call: TRBD1; j_call: TRBJ2-7; clone_size: few; v_call: TRBV29-1
cdr3_nt: TGCGCCAGCACCTCCCCGGCAGGGGGAGGCTATGGCTACACCTTC; cdr3_aa: CASTSPAGGGYGYTF; d_call: TRBD1; j_call: TRBJ1-2; clone_size: .; v_call: TRBV4-1
cdr3_nt: TGTGCCTGGAGTGGACAGGGGACTAGCGGTTGGGACGAGCAGTACTTC; cdr3_aa: CAWSGQGTSGWDEQYF; d_call: TRBD2; j_call: TRBJ2-7; clone_size: .; v_call: TRBV30
cdr3_nt: TGTGCCAGCAGCTTAGTGAGACTAGCGGGAGGAGAGACCCAGTACTTC; cdr3_aa: CASSLVRLAGGETQYF; d_call: TRBD2; j_call: TRBJ2-5; clone_size: .; v_call: TRBV11-2